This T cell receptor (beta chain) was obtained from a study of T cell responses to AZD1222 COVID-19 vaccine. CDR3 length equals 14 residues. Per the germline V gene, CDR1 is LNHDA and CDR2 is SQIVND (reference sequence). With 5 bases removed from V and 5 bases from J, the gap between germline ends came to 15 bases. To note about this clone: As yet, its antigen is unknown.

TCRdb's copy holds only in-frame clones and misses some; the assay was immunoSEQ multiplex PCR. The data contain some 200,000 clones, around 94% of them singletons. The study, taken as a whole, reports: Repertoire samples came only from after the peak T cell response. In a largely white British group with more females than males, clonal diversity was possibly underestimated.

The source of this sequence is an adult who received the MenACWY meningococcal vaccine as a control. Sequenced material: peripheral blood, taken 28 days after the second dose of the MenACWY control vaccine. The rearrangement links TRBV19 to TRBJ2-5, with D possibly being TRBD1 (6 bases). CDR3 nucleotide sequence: TGTGCCAGTAGTTTCAAAAGGACAGCGGAGACCCAGTACTTC. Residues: CASSFKRTAETQYF.